This T cell receptor (beta chain) was recorded in a study of shared clonotypes between healthy human individuals. Study-wide findings and caveats: Memory subsets generally showed lower estimated richness than naive subsets. A handful of donors showed sharing of approximately 4.7% of naive CD4 clonotypes.

Sorted-subset replicate PCRs used approximately 200 ng of genomic DNA. This amount corresponded to tens of thousands of T cell genomes. Using immunoSEQ multiplex PCR, the repertoire was profiled, and TCRdb retains in-frame clones only, with some absent. The sample shows about 2 million clones, roughly 95% of them seen only once. Notes on this clone: The target antigen is unknown.

The germline CDR1 and CDR2 sequences are PRHDT and FYEKMQ (reference sequence). This CDR3 is 15 amino acids long. The J segment lost 8 bases and the V segment lost 3 bases, leaving 9 bases of the junction unmatched. The chain uses TRBV13 and TRBJ1-2, with TRBD1 identical over 10 bases. This clonotype was sampled from a man younger than 35 in good health. Source material: naive CD4+ T cells sorted from blood. The subset here: CD45RA+ positively selected. CDR3 sequence reads: CASSFRDRGWEGYTF. The CDR3 DNA is TGTGCCAGCAGCTTCCGGGACAGGGGATGGGAGGGCTACACCTTC.